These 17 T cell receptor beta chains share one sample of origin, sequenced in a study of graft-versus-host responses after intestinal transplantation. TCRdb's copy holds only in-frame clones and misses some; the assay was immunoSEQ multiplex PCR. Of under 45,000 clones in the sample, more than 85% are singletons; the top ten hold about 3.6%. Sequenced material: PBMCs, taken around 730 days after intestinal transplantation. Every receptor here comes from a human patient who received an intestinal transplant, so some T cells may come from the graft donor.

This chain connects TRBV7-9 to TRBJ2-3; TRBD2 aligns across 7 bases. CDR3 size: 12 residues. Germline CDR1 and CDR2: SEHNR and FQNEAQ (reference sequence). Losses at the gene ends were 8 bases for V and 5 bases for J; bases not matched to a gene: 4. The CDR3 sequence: CASGAGRDTQYF. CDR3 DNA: TGTGCCAGCGGAGCGGGGAGAGATACGCAGTATTTT.

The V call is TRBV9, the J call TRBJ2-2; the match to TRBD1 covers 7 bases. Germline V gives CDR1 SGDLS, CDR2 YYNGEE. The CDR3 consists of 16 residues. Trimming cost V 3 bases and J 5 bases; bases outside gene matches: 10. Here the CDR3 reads CASSGNRQGWTGELFF. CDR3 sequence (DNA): TGTGCCAGCAGCGGGAATCGACAGGGTTGGACCGGGGAGCTGTTTTTT.

CDR3 region: CASRGLANTGELFF. In nucleotides, the CDR3 is TGTGCCAGCAGGGGACTAGCAAACACCGGGGAGCTGTTTTTT. The chain recombines TRBV6-1 with TRBJ2-2, with 9 bases that match TRBD2. The CDR3 extends over 14 amino acids. Germline CDR1 reads MNHNS; CDR2 reads SASEGT. Trimming removed 6 bases from V and 2 bases from J; junction bases left unmatched: 1.

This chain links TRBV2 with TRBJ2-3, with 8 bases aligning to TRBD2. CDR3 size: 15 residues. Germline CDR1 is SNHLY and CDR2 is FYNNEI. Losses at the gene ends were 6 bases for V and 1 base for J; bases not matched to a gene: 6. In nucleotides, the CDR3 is TGTGCCAGCAGAGCCCTGACTAGCGGCACAGATACGCAGTATTTT. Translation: CASRALTSGTDTQYF. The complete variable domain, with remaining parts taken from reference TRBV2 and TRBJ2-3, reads EPEVTQTPSHQVTQMGQEVILRCVPISNHLYFYWYRQILGQKVEFLVSFYNNEISEKSEIFDDQFSVERPDGSNFTLKIRSTKLEDSAMYFCASRALTSGTDTQYFGPGTRLTVL.

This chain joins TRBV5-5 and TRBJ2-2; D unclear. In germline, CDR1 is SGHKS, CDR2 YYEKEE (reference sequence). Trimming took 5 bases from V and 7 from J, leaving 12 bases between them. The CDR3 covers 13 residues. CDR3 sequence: CASRAGYGGELFF. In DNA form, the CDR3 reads TGTGCCAGCAGAGCCGGTTACGGCGGGGAGCTGTTTTTT.

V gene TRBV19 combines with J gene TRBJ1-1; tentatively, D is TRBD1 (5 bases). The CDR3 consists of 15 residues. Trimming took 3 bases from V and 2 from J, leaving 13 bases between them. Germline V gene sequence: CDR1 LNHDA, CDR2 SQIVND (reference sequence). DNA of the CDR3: TGTGCCAGTAGTATCTCAGCAGGGTCAAACACTGAAGCTTTCTTT. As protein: CASSISAGSNTEAFF.

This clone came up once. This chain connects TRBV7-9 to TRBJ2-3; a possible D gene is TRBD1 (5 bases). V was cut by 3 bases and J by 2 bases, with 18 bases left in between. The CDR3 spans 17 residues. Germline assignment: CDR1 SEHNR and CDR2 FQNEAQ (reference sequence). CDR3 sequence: CASSFTRSGWATDTQYF. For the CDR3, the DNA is TGTGCCAGCAGCTTCACTCGTTCAGGGTGGGCCACAGATACGCAGTATTTT.

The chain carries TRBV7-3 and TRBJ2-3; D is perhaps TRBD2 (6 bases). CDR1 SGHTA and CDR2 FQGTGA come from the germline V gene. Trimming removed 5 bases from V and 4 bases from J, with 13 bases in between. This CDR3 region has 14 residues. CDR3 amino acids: CASSGGSLADTQYF. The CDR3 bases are TGTGCCAGCAGCGGGGGGAGCCTCGCAGATACGCAGTATTTT.

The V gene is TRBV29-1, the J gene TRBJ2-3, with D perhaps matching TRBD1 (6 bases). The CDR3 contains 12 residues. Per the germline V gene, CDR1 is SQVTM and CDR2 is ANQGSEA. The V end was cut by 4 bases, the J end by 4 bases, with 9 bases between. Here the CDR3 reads CSVGTGSDTQYF. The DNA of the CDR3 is TGCAGCGTTGGTACAGGGTCAGATACGCAGTATTTT.

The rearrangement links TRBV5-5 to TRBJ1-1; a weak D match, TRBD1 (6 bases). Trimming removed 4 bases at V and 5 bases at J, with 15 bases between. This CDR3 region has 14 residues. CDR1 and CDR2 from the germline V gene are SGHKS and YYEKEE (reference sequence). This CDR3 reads CASSLGTTGTEAFF. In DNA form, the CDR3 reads TGTGCCAGCAGCCTCGGGACAACGGGGACTGAAGCTTTCTTT.

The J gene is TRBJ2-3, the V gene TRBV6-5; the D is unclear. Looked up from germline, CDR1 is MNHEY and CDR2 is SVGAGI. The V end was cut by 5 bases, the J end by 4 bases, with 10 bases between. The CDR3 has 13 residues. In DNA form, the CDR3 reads TGTGCCAGCAGTGGTCCTAGGGCAGATACGCAGTATTTT. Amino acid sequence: CASSGPRADTQYF.

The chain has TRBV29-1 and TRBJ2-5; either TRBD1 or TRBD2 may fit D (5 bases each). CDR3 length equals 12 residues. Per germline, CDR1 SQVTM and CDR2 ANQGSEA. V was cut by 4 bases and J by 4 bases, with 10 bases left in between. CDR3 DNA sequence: TGCAGCGTTGCCCCGGGGCGAGAGACCCAGTACTTC. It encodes CSVAPGRETQYF.

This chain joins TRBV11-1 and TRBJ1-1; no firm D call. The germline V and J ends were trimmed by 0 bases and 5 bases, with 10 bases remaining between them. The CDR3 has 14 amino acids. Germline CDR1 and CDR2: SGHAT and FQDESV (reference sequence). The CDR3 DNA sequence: TGTGCCAGCAGCTTAGCAATATGGAGGACTGAAGCTTTCTTT. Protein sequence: CASSLAIWRTEAFF. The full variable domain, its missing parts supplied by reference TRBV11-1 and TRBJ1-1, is EAEVAQSPRYKITEKSQAVAFWCDPISGHATLYWYRQILGQGPELLVQFQDESVVDDSQLPKDRFSAERLKGVDSTLKIQPAELGDSAMYLCASSLAIWRTEAFFGQGTRLTVV.

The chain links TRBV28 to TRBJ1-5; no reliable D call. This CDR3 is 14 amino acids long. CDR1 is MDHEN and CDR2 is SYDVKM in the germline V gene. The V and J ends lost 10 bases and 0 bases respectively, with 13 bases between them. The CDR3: CATQRALSNQPQHF. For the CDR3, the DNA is TGTGCCACCCAACGGGCACTTAGCAATCAGCCCCAGCATTTT.

In DNA form, the CDR3 reads TGTGCCAGCAGCACACGGACGGTAGGCTATGGCTACACCTTC. Amino acid sequence: CASSTRTVGYGYTF. This chain connects TRBV5-6 to TRBJ1-2; the D is unclear. Deletions cut 4 bases from V and 4 bases from J, with 14 bases between. Germline CDR1 is SGHDT and CDR2 is YYEEEE. The CDR3 sequence is 14 residues long.

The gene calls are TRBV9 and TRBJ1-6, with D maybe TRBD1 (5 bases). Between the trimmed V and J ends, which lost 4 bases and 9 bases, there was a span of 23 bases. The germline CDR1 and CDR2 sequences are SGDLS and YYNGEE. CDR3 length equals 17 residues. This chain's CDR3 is CASSPRWRQGISSPLHF. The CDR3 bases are TGTGCCAGCAGCCCCCGATGGAGGCAGGGAATTAGTTCACCCCTCCACTTT.

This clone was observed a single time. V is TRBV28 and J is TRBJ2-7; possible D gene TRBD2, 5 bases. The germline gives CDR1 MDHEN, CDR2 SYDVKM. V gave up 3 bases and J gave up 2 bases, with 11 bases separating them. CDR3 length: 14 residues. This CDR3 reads CASSFRGPTYEQYF. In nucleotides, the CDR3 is TGTGCCAGCAGTTTCCGAGGGCCCACCTACGAGCAGTACTTC.